This entry lists 21 T cell receptor beta chains sequenced from one sample in a study of blood T cells in healthy people across ages (dated by TCRdb to the mid-2010s). Preparation of the library involved 5' RACE. These reads were obtained on an Illumina HiSeq 2500. The second PCR ran for about 6 to 11 cycles and used a J-beta primer mix along with a sample-barcoded 5' primer. The public reads were reanalyzed by TCRdb: fastp trimming at Q25, MiXCR alignment, in-frame beta chains only. Every distinct CDR3 protein forms one entry, paired with its most common genes and DNA. This sample holds roughly 500,000 distinct CDR3 sequences; 27% were observed only once. Roughly 20% of the sample is in the top ten clones. Specimen: blood. The receptors were sampled from a woman in her seventies in good health.

This clonotype was seen more than once but under ten times. This chain connects TRBV20-1 to TRBJ2-2, with TRBD1 identical over 7 bases. The germline gives CDR1 DFQATT, CDR2 SNEGSKA (reference sequence). V dropped 1 base and J dropped 6; count of bases not matched to a gene: 5. This CDR3 comprises 14 residues. This CDR3 is CSARGRQGAGELFF. The CDR3 bases are TGCAGTGCTAGAGGGCGGCAGGGGGCCGGGGAGCTGTTTTTT.

The V call is TRBV12-3 or TRBV12-4, the J call TRBJ1-3; maybe TRBD1 (5 bases). The CDR3 is made up of 13 amino acids. Trimming removed 4 bases from V and 2 bases from J, with 6 bases in between. The CDR3 sequence: CASSWGAGNTIYF. The CDR3 DNA is TGTGCCAGCAGTTGGGGGGCTGGAAACACCATATATTTT.

J is TRBJ2-1 and V is TRBV4-2; D tentatively reads TRBD1 or TRBD2 (5 bases each). CDR1 LGHNA and CDR2 YNFKEQ come from the germline V gene. V was shortened by 2 bases and J by 0 bases, with 11 bases between the two germline ends. The CDR3 is 16 residues long. CDR3 region: CASSQPGTFSYNEQFF. The CDR3 DNA sequence: TGTGCCAGCAGCCAACCGGGGACCTTCTCCTACAATGAGCAGTTCTTC.

This sequence joins TRBV3-1 and TRBJ2-5; TRBD1 might be the D (6 bases). The J call may be incorrect, as the DNA end agrees better with TRBJ2-7. The CDR3 has 17 amino acids. Germline V gene sequence: CDR1 LGHDT, CDR2 YNNKEL (reference sequence). CDR3 bases: TGTGCCAGCAGCCAAGATTTAATAACACAGGGAGCCTACGAGCAGTACTTC. Residues: CASSQDLITQGAYEQYF.

V and J are TRBV24-1 and TRBJ2-3; TRBD2 matches at 8 bases. This CDR3 has 15 residues. V dropped 5 bases and J dropped 2; count of bases not matched to a gene: 5. Germline values: CDR1 KGHDR, CDR2 SFDVKD. The CDR3 coding sequence is TGTGCCACCAGTGGTGGTAGCGGGGACACAGATACGCAGTATTTT. Translating gives CATSGGSGDTDTQYF.

The gene calls are TRBV20-1 and TRBJ1-2; D is unresolved. Germline V lookup: CDR1 DFQATT, CDR2 SNEGSKA (reference sequence). The CDR3 is 13 amino acids. Between the trimmed V and J ends, which lost 6 bases and 8 bases, there was a span of 19 bases. The CDR3: CSALHRGERGYTF. In DNA, the CDR3 is TGCAGTGCCCTTCACCGGGGAGAGAGAGGCTACACCTTC.

This chain joins TRBV7-2 and TRBJ1-2; a weak D match, TRBD1 (5 bases). The CDR3 length is 15 residues. The V and J ends lost 5 bases and 0 bases respectively, with 13 bases between them. CDR1 is SGHTA and CDR2 is FQGNSA in the germline V gene. CDR3 sequence (DNA): TGTGCCAGCAGCCCCCAGGGCCTGTCTAACTATGGCTACACCTTC. It translates to CASSPQGLSNYGYTF.

This chain joins TRBV7-2 and TRBJ1-5; D is ambiguous. In germline, CDR1 is SGHTA, CDR2 FQGNSA. This CDR3 comprises 13 residues. The V gene lost 5 bases and the J gene lost 5 bases, with 10 bases spanning the gap. CDR3 amino acids: CASSTIPDQPQHF. The CDR3 nucleotides are TGTGCCAGCAGCACCATACCCGATCAGCCCCAGCATTTT.

The genes are TRBV7-2 and TRBJ2-5; perhaps TRBD1 as D (6 bases). The CDR3 runs 15 residues. Trimming pared 9 bases from V and 5 bases from J, leaving 22 bases between. Germline V CDR1 and CDR2: SGHTA, FQGNSA. CDR3 in amino acids: CASRGDNTQGETQYF. The CDR3 DNA reads TGTGCCAGTAGAGGGGACAACACTCAGGGGGAGACCCAGTACTTC.

The genes are TRBV25-1 and TRBJ2-3, with 10 bases fitting TRBD1. Per germline, CDR1 MGHDK and CDR2 SYGVNS. The CDR3 loop spans 17 amino acids. With 0 bases clipped from V and 5 bases from J, the junction kept 8 bases outside the gene matches. The CDR3 DNA sequence: TGTGCCAGCAGTGAATATAGAGACAGGGGGCCAAAAGATACGCAGTATTTT. It encodes CASSEYRDRGPKDTQYF.

The V call is TRBV5-1, the J call TRBJ1-3; D is undetermined. V gave up 3 bases and J gave up 2 bases, with 15 bases separating them. Germline CDR1 is SGHRS and CDR2 is YFSETQ. The CDR3 sequence is 16 residues long. The CDR3 nucleotides read TGCGCCAGCAGCTCGGACGTGATAGGGACTGGAAACACCATATATTTT. Its translation: CASSSDVIGTGNTIYF.

This chain joins TRBV29-1 and TRBJ2-5; 12 bases line up with TRBD2. The end of the DNA fits TRBJ2-1 better, so the J call may be wrong. The CDR3 is 16 amino acids. The germline V gene has CDR1 SQVTM and CDR2 ANQGSEA. The CDR3 DNA sequence: TGCAGCGCCCACCGCACTAGCGGGGGGTCGAGGAATGAGCAGTTCTTC. This translates into CSAHRTSGGSRNEQFF.

The chain has TRBV2 and TRBJ2-4, with D possibly matching TRBD1 (5 bases). Per the germline V gene, CDR1 is SNHLY and CDR2 is FYNNEI. The CDR3 spans 13 residues. V lost 4 bases and J lost 5, with 9 bases in between. CDR3 coding DNA: TGTGCCAGCAGTGCACAGGTCCAAAACATTCAGTACTTC. Translating gives CASSAQVQNIQYF.

At least ten counts were recorded for this clonotype. At one boundary the junction diverges from the germline segment, which might be a read error. This chain links TRBV7-9 with TRBJ2-5; tentatively, D is TRBD1 or TRBD2 (5 bases each). This CDR3 is 12 amino acids long. Germline V gene data show CDR1 as SEHNR and CDR2 as FQNEAQ (reference sequence). The CDR3 bases are TGTGCCAGCAGCTCGGGACCACTCAAACCGTTCTTC. The encoded protein is CASSSGPLKPFF.

The gene calls are TRBV25-1 and TRBJ1-1, with D unresolved. The CDR3 is 16 amino acids. V gave up 5 bases and J gave up 0 bases, with 16 bases separating them. Per the germline V gene, CDR1 is MGHDK and CDR2 is SYGVNS. The CDR3 loop reads CASSSLGLGMNTEAFF. The DNA of the CDR3 is TGTGCCAGCAGTTCTTTGGGATTGGGGATGAACACTGAAGCTTTCTTT.

This clonotype has only a few counts. The chain uses TRBV6-6 and TRBJ1-4; no clear D gene. The CDR3 contains 17 residues. CDR1 and CDR2 (germline): MNHNY, SVGAGI (reference sequence). V lost 1 base and J 4 bases, leaving 16 bases between the germline ends. The chain's CDR3 is CASSYYSLGPINEKLFF. CDR3 DNA sequence: TGTGCCAGCAGTTACTATTCACTCGGTCCGATTAATGAAAAACTGTTTTTT.

This clonotype was observed once. The CDR3 region is CAISDVGTGELFF. The CDR3 DNA is TGTGCCATCAGTGACGTGGGGACCGGGGAGCTGTTTTTT. This chain connects TRBV10-3 to TRBJ2-2; D uncertain. Per germline, CDR1 ENHRY and CDR2 SYGVKD. This CDR3 has 13 amino acids. The V end was cut by 3 bases, the J end by 5 bases, with 7 bases between.

This sequence joins TRBV12-3 or TRBV12-4 and TRBJ2-3, with D perhaps matching TRBD2 (6 bases). This CDR3 region has 16 residues. V was clipped by 4 bases and J by 1 base, with 15 bases between them. CDR3 sequence: CASSSRLTGGTDTQYF. As DNA, the CDR3 is TGTGCCAGCAGTTCTCGACTAACGGGGGGCACAGATACGCAGTATTTT.

In this sample, this clonotype turned up once. The chain combines TRBV5-1 with TRBJ2-1; a possible D gene is TRBD2 (6 bases). Between the trimmed V and J ends, which lost 0 bases and 7 bases, there was a span of 11 bases. The V gene's germline CDR1 is SGHRS and CDR2 YFSETQ. The CDR3 sequence is 14 residues long. CDR3 residues: CASSLGVAANEQFF. Written as DNA, the CDR3 is TGCGCCAGCAGCTTGGGGGTAGCGGCTAATGAGCAGTTCTTC.

V gene TRBV7-9 combines with J gene TRBJ2-3, with 10 positions matching TRBD2. Trimming cost V 4 bases and J 2 bases; bases outside gene matches: 6. The CDR3 runs 16 residues. Germline CDR1 reads SEHNR; CDR2 reads FQNEAQ (reference sequence). As DNA, the CDR3 is TGTGCCAGCAGCTCAAGCGGGGGGGCCTTCACAGATACGCAGTATTTT. As protein: CASSSSGGAFTDTQYF.

The V and J genes are TRBV20-1 and TRBJ2-3, with 10 bases aligning to TRBD1. The germline V gene encodes CDR1 DFQATT and CDR2 SNEGSKA (reference sequence). The CDR3 runs 23 residues. This chain's CDR3 is CRAGTGDPEGHRLKKTSTDTQYF. For the CDR3, the DNA is TGCAGGGCCGGGACAGGGGATCCAGAAGGTCATCGACTAAAAAAGACTAGCACAGATACGCAGTATTTT.